This T cell receptor (beta chain) was retrieved from a study of T cells after somatic rescue of genetic block. Profiling relied on immunoSEQ multiplex PCR, and the TCRdb table lists in-frame clones only, not all of them. In the table there are about 72,000 clones, just over 90% of which are singletons. The sample comprised peripheral blood mononuclear cells (PBMCs). This clonotype was sampled from a man under 40.

In nucleotides, the CDR3 is TGTGCCAGCAGTTACGTGGAGGGAGGCACTGAAGCTTTCTTT. Translating gives CASSYVEGGTEAFF. J is TRBJ1-1 and V is TRBV6-6; D not certain. The CDR3 runs 14 residues. V was shortened by 2 bases and J by 4 bases, with 11 bases between the two germline ends. CDR1 and CDR2 (germline): MNHNY, SVGAGI (reference sequence).